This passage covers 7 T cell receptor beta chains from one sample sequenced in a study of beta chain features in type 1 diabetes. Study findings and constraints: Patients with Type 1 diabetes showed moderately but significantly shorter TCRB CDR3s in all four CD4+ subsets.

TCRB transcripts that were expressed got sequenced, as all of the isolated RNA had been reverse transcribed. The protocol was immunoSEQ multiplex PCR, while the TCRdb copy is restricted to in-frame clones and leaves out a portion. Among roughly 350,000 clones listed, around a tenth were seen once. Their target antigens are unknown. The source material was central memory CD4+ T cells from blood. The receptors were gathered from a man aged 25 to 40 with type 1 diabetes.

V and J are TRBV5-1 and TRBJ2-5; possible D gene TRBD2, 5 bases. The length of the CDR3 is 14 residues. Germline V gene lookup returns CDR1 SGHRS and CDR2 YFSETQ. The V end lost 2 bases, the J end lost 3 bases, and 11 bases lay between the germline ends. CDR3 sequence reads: CASSFEGREETQYF. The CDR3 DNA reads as TGCGCCAGCAGCTTTGAGGGAAGGGAAGAGACCCAGTACTTC.

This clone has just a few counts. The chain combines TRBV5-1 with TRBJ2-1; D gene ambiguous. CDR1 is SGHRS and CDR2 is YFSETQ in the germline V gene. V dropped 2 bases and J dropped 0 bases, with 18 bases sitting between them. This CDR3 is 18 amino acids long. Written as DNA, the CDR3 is TGCGCCAGCAGCTTTGGCCCCCGGGCGTCCTTCTCCTACAATGAGCAGTTCTTC. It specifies CASSFGPRASFSYNEQFF.

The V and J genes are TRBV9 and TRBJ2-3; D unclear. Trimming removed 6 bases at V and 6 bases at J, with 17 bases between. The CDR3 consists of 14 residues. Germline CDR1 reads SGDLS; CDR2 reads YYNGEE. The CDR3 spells CASTPTGDSDTQYF. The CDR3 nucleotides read TGTGCCAGCACCCCCACTGGAGATTCGGATACGCAGTATTTT.

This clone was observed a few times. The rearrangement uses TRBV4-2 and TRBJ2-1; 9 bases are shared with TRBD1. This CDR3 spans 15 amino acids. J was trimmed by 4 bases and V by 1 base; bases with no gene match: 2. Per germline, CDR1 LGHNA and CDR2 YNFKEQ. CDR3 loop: CASSQVGTGYNEQFF. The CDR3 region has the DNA TGTGCCAGCAGCCAAGTGGGGACAGGGTACAATGAGCAGTTCTTC.

CDR3 DNA sequence: TGTGCCAGCAGGCCAGGGACAGGGGGTTACAATGAGCAGTTCTTC. This translates into CASRPGTGGYNEQFF. J is TRBJ2-1 and V is TRBV27; 11 nucleotides agree with TRBD1. The ends lost 6 bases at V and 4 bases at J; junction bases unmatched: 5. There are 15 residues in the CDR3. In germline, CDR1 is MNHEY, CDR2 SMNVEV (reference sequence).

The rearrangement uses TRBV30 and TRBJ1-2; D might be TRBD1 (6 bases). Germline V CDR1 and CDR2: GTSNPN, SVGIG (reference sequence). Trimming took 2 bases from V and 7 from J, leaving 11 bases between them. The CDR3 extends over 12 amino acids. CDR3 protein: CAWSYLGGGYTF. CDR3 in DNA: TGTGCCTGGAGTTACTTAGGGGGTGGCTACACCTTC.

The CDR3 loop is CSVAGVPGNTIYF. DNA of the CDR3: TGCAGCGTTGCTGGGGTCCCTGGAAACACCATATATTTT. The chain couples TRBV29-1 to TRBJ1-3; unclear D gene. The germline V and J ends were trimmed by 4 bases and 2 bases, with 9 bases remaining between them. The CDR3 has 13 residues. CDR1 and CDR2 from the germline V gene are SQVTM and ANQGSEA.